The rows below give T cell receptor beta chains drawn from one sample of a study of siplizumab effects on memory and regulatory T cells. The data were produced by immunoSEQ multiplex PCR, yet TCRdb's version contains in-frame clones alone and is incomplete. The sample consists of roughly 100,000 clones, roughly 91% of them appearing once. Sample: CD4+ T cells sorted from blood. These receptors originate from a human donor in good health. Each CDR3 is given with its conserved first and last residue. A D gene is named only where the DNA matches it firmly. For some rows the clone size is stated as once, few or many, or as a class when expanded; others skip it.

>TRBJ2-7|TRBV30|once|TRBD2
CAWNPLAGVSEQYF
TGTGCCTGGAACCCACTGGCGGGGGTGAGTGAGCAGTACTTC
>TRBJ1-3|TRBV19|-|-
CASRRSGNTIYF
TGTGCCAGTAGAAGATCTGGAAACACCATATATTTT
>TRBJ1-1|TRBV6-5|-|-
CASSDRLGVRAFF
TGTGCCAGCAGTGACCGATTAGGGGTGCGAGCTTTCTTT
>TRBJ1-1|TRBV6-5|-|-
CASSLDVGTEAFF
TGTGCCAGCAGCCTGGACGTTGGGACTGAAGCTTTCTTT
>TRBJ1-2|TRBV5-1|-|-
CASSLGGRYGYTF
TGCGCCAGCAGCTTGGGAGGGAGGTATGGCTACACCTTC
>TRBJ1-1|TRBV30|once|-
CAWSPHGRNGAFF
TGTGCCTGGAGTCCTCACGGACGGAACGGAGCTTTCTTT
>TRBJ2-5|TRBV30|-|TRBD1
CAWRGTGGQGRETQYF
TGTGCCTGGAGGGGTACTGGAGGACAGGGGCGAGAGACCCAGTACTTC
>TRBJ1-3|TRBV11-2|-|TRBD1
CASSRIRTGRDTIYF
TGTGCCAGCAGCCGAATCAGGACAGGGAGGGACACCATATATTTT
>TRBJ2-7|TRBV5-4|-|-
CASSLGTPGYEQYF
TGTGCCAGCAGCTTAGGGACACCCGGCTACGAGCAGTACTTC
>TRBJ2-1|TRBV7-2|-|-
CASSLNLGEQFF
TGTGCCAGCAGCTTAAACCTGGGTGAGCAGTTCTTC
>TRBJ1-5|TRBV6-5|-|TRBD1
CASSYSRQGGQPQHF
TGTGCCAGCAGTTACTCGAGACAGGGCGGTCAGCCCCAGCATTTT
>TRBJ1-1|TRBV5-6|-|TRBD1
CASSLGLGQGARGTEAFF
TGTGCCAGCAGCTTGGGGTTGGGACAGGGGGCGAGAGGCACTGAAGCTTTCTTT
>TRBJ1-2|TRBV7-2|-|TRBD1
CASSFIFRDRDGYTF
TGTGCCAGCAGCTTTATCTTCCGGGACAGGGACGGCTACACCTTC
>TRBJ1-2|TRBV30|-|-
CACSGGNYGYTF
TGTGCCTGCTCGGGAGGGAACTATGGCTACACCTTC
>TRBJ2-2|TRBV5-4|-|-
CASSSQGTRTGELFF
TGTGCCAGCAGCTCTCAGGGGACTCGGACCGGGGAGCTGTTTTTT
>TRBJ2-3|TRBV5-4|-|-
CASSLEGATDTQYF
TGTGCCAGCAGCTTGGAAGGGGCCACAGATACGCAGTATTTT
>TRBJ1-6|TRBV7-3|once|TRBD1
CASSLKVGTADSPLHF
TGTGCCAGCAGCTTAAAAGTTGGGACAGCTGATTCACCCCTCCACTTT
>TRBJ1-2|TRBV2|once|-
CASSEGSGVHGYTF
TGTGCCAGCAGTGAAGGATCAGGGGTTCATGGCTACACCTTC
>TRBJ2-1|TRBV12-5|-|TRBD2
CASGHGGSYNEQFF
TGTGCTAGTGGTCACGGGGGGTCCTACAATGAGCAGTTCTTC
>TRBJ2-5|TRBV7-9|-|-
CASSLLAEETQYF
TGTGCCAGCAGCTTACTTGCGGAAGAGACCCAGTACTTC
>TRBJ1-5|TRBV6-6|-|-
CASRRGSNQPQHF
TGTGCCAGCAGGAGGGGTTCCAATCAGCCCCAGCATTTT
>TRBJ2-2|TRBV4-2|once|-
CASSQVEAGIGAGELFF
TGTGCCAGCAGCCAAGTAGAAGCCGGGATAGGGGCCGGGGAGCTGTTTTTT
>TRBJ2-5|TRBV7-3|-|TRBD2
CASSLPDARLAGDGETQYF
TGTGCCAGCAGCTTACCCGACGCCCGACTAGCGGGAGATGGAGAGACCCAGTACTTC
>TRBJ1-6|TRBV5-6|-|-
CASSLRNSPLHF
TGTGCCAGCAGCTTGAGAAATTCACCCCTCCACTTT
>TRBJ2-5|TRBV15|-|TRBD1
CATSRSGQTKVTQYF
TGTGCCACCAGCAGATCGGGACAGACCAAGGTGACCCAGTACTTC
>TRBJ1-1|TRBV25-1|-|-
CASTKTADTEAFF
TGTGCCAGCACCAAGACAGCGGACACTGAAGCTTTCTTT
>TRBJ1-5|TRBV18|-|-
CASSQDRNQPQHF
TGTGCCAGCTCACAGGACAGAAATCAGCCCCAGCATTTT
>TRBJ2-1|TRBV14|-|TRBD2
CASSQLGGGVNEQFF
TGTGCCAGCAGCCAATTAGGCGGGGGGGTCAATGAGCAGTTCTTC
>TRBJ1-3|TRBV7-8|-|-
CASSFQYLDGNTIYF
TGTGCCAGCAGCTTTCAGTACTTGGATGGAAACACCATATATTTT
>TRBJ2-1|TRBV29-1|-|TRBD2
CSVAGLAGGEQFF
TGCAGCGTTGCAGGACTAGCGGGAGGTGAGCAGTTCTTC
>TRBJ2-1|TRBV4-1|-|TRBD2
CASSQATGTSSNEQFF
TGCGCCAGCAGCCAAGCGACAGGGACTAGCAGCAATGAGCAGTTCTTC
>TRBJ2-5|TRBV14|once|TRBD2
CASSRQRGGQETQYF
TGTGCCAGCAGCCGACAGCGGGGGGGGCAAGAGACCCAGTACTTC
>TRBJ2-4|TRBV10-3|-|TRBD2
CAISDRLAGGAKNIQYF
TGTGCCATCAGTGACCGACTAGCTGGGGGAGCCAAAAACATTCAGTACTTC
>TRBJ2-7|TRBV27|-|-
CASSDTDYEQYF
TGTGCCAGCAGCGACACCGACTACGAGCAGTACTTC
>TRBJ2-3|TRBV2|-|-
CASKQDLTDTQYF
TGTGCCAGCAAACAGGACCTCACAGATACGCAGTATTTT
>TRBJ2-3|TRBV9|-|-
CASSVEGGSTDTQYF
TGTGCCAGCAGCGTAGAGGGCGGGAGCACAGATACGCAGTATTTT
>TRBJ2-7|TRBV30|once|-
CAWSREEQYF
TGTGCCTGGAGTAGGGAAGAGCAGTACTTC
>TRBJ2-7|TRBV5-6|-|-
CASSLAPAYEQYF
TGTGCCAGCAGCTTGGCACCCGCCTACGAGCAGTACTTC
>TRBJ1-6|TRBV5-5|-|-
CASSGQRNSPLHF
TGTGCCAGCTCCGGACAGCGAAATTCACCCCTCCACTTT
>TRBJ2-5|TRBV19|-|TRBD1
CASSLSRPLRGSGETQYF
TGTGCCAGTAGTCTTTCGCGACCACTCAGGGGGAGTGGAGAGACCCAGTACTTC
>TRBJ1-1|TRBV9|few|TRBD1
CASSVGDRNTEAFF
TGTGCCAGCAGCGTAGGGGACAGGAACACTGAAGCTTTCTTT
>TRBJ2-1|TRBV30|-|TRBD2
CAWRVRGGVSGKNEQFF
TGTGCCTGGAGGGTAAGGGGAGGAGTCAGCGGGAAAAATGAGCAGTTCTTC
>TRBJ1-4|TRBV6-5|-|TRBD1
CASSLDRGREKLFF
TGTGCCAGCAGCCTCGACAGGGGGCGTGAAAAACTGTTTTTT
>TRBJ2-7|TRBV14|-|-
CASSQDLLTGEQYF
TGTGCCAGCAGCCAAGATCTATTGACGGGCGAGCAGTACTTC
>TRBJ2-2|TRBV14|-|-
CASSRELVSTGELFF
TGTGCCAGCAGCCGTGAGCTAGTCTCTACCGGGGAGCTGTTTTTT
>TRBJ1-6|TRBV21-1|-|-
CASSPIRELLGNSPLHF
TGTGCCAGCAGCCCCATACGGGAACTCCTAGGGAATTCACCCCTCCACTTT